Shown below are 27 T cell receptor beta chains from a single sample sequenced in a study of somatic mutations in cytotoxic T cells in rheumatoid arthritis (dated by TCRdb to 2016 to 2017). Preparation of the library involved the immunoSEQ multiplex PCR assay. TCRdb's version of the immuneACCESS table is confined to in-frame rearrangements and falls short of the full clone set. An unresolved V gene accounts for under half of the shortfall where checked; the remainder is of unknown origin. In all, the sample holds about 18,000 clones, and over 70% of those were seen once. The ten most abundant clones make up roughly a fifth of the sample. Material for sequencing was CD8+ T cells sorted from blood. The origin of the receptors is a woman aged 60-70 years in good health.

This chain uses TRBV4-1 with TRBJ1-2; D is ambiguous. The CDR3 has 14 residues. The germline V gene encodes CDR1 MGHRA and CDR2 YSYEKL. V was trimmed by 4 bases and J by 7 bases, leaving 16 bases between them. The CDR3 coding sequence is TGCGCCAGCAGCCCCCGAGCAGGCCTTGCTGGCTACACCTTC. It specifies CASSPRAGLAGYTF.

The gene calls are TRBV5-1 and TRBJ1-1; 9 positions agree with TRBD1. CDR1 is SGHRS and CDR2 is YFSETQ in the germline V gene. The CDR3 contains 16 residues. After removal of 4 bases from V and 1 base from J, the junction contained 8 bases not matched to a gene. CDR3 region: CASSLGQGLTNTEAFF. CDR3 nucleotide sequence: TGCGCCAGCAGCCTGGGACAGGGTTTGACGAACACTGAAGCTTTCTTT.

The chain employs TRBV5-1 and TRBJ2-1, with D possibly TRBD2 on 7 matching bases. CDR3 size: 15 residues. Trimming removed 0 bases from V and 3 bases from J, with 10 bases in between. Germline CDR1 reads SGHRS; CDR2 reads YFSETQ. CDR3 in amino acids: CASSLEGGFYNEQFF. The CDR3 DNA follows: TGCGCCAGCAGCTTGGAGGGGGGGTTCTACAATGAGCAGTTCTTC.

The rearrangement joins TRBV10-2 to TRBJ2-3; D is possibly TRBD2 (6 bases). The V end lost 3 bases, the J end lost 8 bases, and 15 bases lay between the germline ends. This CDR3 contains 14 residues. Germline CDR1 WSHSY, CDR2 SAAADI. This chain's CDR3 is CASSDEVLGGTQYF. The DNA of the CDR3 is TGCGCCAGCAGTGATGAAGTTTTGGGGGGTACGCAGTATTTT.

V gene TRBV9 combines with J gene TRBJ2-7; 12 bases match TRBD2. Germline CDR1 reads SGDLS; CDR2 reads YYNGEE. V lost 3 bases and J lost 7; bases outside the gene matches: 2. The CDR3 loop spans 13 amino acids. The DNA for the CDR3 is TGTGCCAGCAGCGCCGGACTAGCGGGAGAGCAGTACTTC. It encodes CASSAGLAGEQYF.

The chain uses TRBV29-1 and TRBJ1-1; D is unresolved. CDR1 is SQVTM and CDR2 is ANQGSEA in the germline V gene. Trimming removed 7 bases from V and 8 bases from J, with 20 bases in between. This CDR3 contains 13 residues. The CDR3 protein is CSGAGSEDLEAFF. In DNA form, the CDR3 reads TGCAGCGGGGCCGGTTCGGAGGACTTGGAAGCTTTCTTT.

CDR3 residues: CASTPSGGRGVEAFF. CDR3 DNA sequence: TGTGCCAGCACCCCCTCGGGGGGGCGAGGTGTTGAAGCTTTCTTT. The chain combines TRBV5-4 with TRBJ1-1; tentative D call: TRBD1 (6 bases). The CDR3 runs to 15 residues. Germline V lookup: CDR1 SGHNT, CDR2 YYREEE (reference sequence). V dropped 6 bases and J dropped 7 bases, with 22 bases sitting between them.

The gene calls are TRBV2 and TRBJ2-5; D perhaps matches TRBD2 (7 bases). This CDR3 is built from 17 residues. The germline V gene has CDR1 SNHLY and CDR2 FYNNEI. V shed 1 base and J shed 5 bases, with 20 bases lying between them. CDR3 coding DNA: TGTGCCAGCAGTGAAGGGGCGCCTGGGGGGGCCCGGGAGACCCAGTACTTC. Amino acid sequence: CASSEGAPGGARETQYF.

The chain links TRBV6-1 to TRBJ2-1, with TRBD2 as a possible D gene (7 bases). V lost 1 base to trimming and J lost 7 bases, with 20 bases between them. The V gene's germline CDR1 is MNHNS and CDR2 SASEGT. The CDR3 is 17 residues long. The chain's CDR3 is CASSEGGGGGPRNEQFF. The CDR3 DNA is TGTGCCAGCAGTGAAGGGGGCGGGGGCGGCCCGCGGAATGAGCAGTTCTTC.

This clone was counted a few times. V and J are TRBV6-1 and TRBJ2-7; the match to TRBD2 covers 8 bases. The CDR3 has 16 amino acids. The junction had 10 bases not matched to a gene; V was cut back by 3 bases and J by 3 bases. From germline, CDR1 is MNHNS and CDR2 SASEGT. In nucleotides, the CDR3 is TGTGCCAGCAGTGACTTCGGGAGTAGCGGGATCTACGAGCAGTACTTC. Amino acids: CASSDFGSSGIYEQYF.

This chain uses TRBV5-4 with TRBJ1-3, with 10 bases matching TRBD1. The germline V gene has CDR1 SGHNT and CDR2 YYREEE (reference sequence). The trim removed 6 bases at V and 2 bases at J, leaving 5 bases unmatched. The length of the CDR3 is 15 residues. In DNA, the CDR3 is TGTGCCAGCACCCCGGGACAGGGGACTGGAAACACCATATATTTT. It encodes CASTPGQGTGNTIYF.

This clone was seen a handful of times. The V call is TRBV5-4, the J call TRBJ1-1; D ambiguous. The germline gives CDR1 SGHNT, CDR2 YYREEE (reference sequence). CDR3 length: 13 residues. V was cut by 4 bases and J by 8 bases, with 15 bases left in between. The CDR3 sequence is CASSPATGSEAFF. In nucleotides, the CDR3 is TGTGCCAGCAGCCCGGCGACGGGGTCAGAAGCTTTCTTT.

Comments on this clone: The junction differs from germline at one of its ends, possibly a read error. The chain has TRBV5-1 and TRBJ2-7; D is possibly TRBD2 (5 bases). The CDR3 is 12 residues long. Germline V CDR1 and CDR2: SGHRS, YFSETQ. This CDR3 reads CASTLTGYEQYF. CDR3 coding DNA: TGCGCCAGCACCTTGACGGGGTACGAGCAGTACTTC.

V and J are TRBV27 and TRBJ2-1; TRBD1 matches at 9 bases. This CDR3 region has 16 residues. Trimming removed 2 bases from V and 6 bases from J; junction bases left unmatched: 8. CDR1 is MNHEY and CDR2 is SMNVEV in the germline V gene (reference sequence). CDR3: CASSLAGTGFVNEQFF. The CDR3 nucleotides read TGTGCCAGCAGTTTAGCCGGGACAGGGTTCGTCAATGAGCAGTTCTTC.

This clone was detected only once. The V call is TRBV30, the J call TRBJ2-2; D possibly corresponds to TRBD1 (6 bases). The CDR3 length is 16 residues. The ends were cut back, 2 bases at V and 6 bases at J, with 19 bases in the middle. CDR1 is GTSNPN, CDR2 SVGIG, per germline (reference sequence). CDR3 protein: CAWSTPRGGEAGELFF. The CDR3 nucleotides read TGTGCCTGGAGTACCCCACGAGGGGGAGAGGCCGGGGAGCTGTTTTTT.

This clone was seen only once. The CDR3 sequence: CASSSQVTSGNYEQYF. CDR3 nucleotide sequence: TGTGCCAGCAGCTCCCAAGTGACTAGCGGGAACTACGAGCAGTACTTC. The chain carries TRBV7-9 and TRBJ2-7; 11 bases match TRBD2. The CDR3 is made up of 16 amino acids. From germline, CDR1 is SEHNR and CDR2 FQNEAQ (reference sequence). The trim removed 4 bases at V and 3 bases at J, leaving 8 bases unmatched.

This clone was counted a few times. The V and J genes are TRBV9 and TRBJ1-1, with 7 bases identical to TRBD1. The CDR3 has 14 amino acids. Germline V gene data show CDR1 as SGDLS and CDR2 as YYNGEE. Trimming took 4 bases from V and 3 from J; bases not matched to a gene: 6. CDR3 sequence reads: CASSPSQGDTEAFF. Written as DNA, the CDR3 is TGTGCCAGCAGCCCCTCCCAGGGGGACACTGAAGCTTTCTTT.

The chain uses TRBV11-2 and TRBJ2-7; 8 bases match TRBD2. CDR1 is SGHAT, CDR2 FQNNGV, per germline. Germline trimming cut 4 bases from V and 3 bases from J; bases unmatched to any gene: 8. The CDR3 covers 15 residues. The CDR3 DNA follows: TGTGCCAGCAGCTCTGAACTAGCGGCCCACTACGAGCAGTACTTC. It is translated as CASSSELAAHYEQYF.

The table lists this clone with a count of one. The chain recombines TRBV5-6 with TRBJ1-4; TRBD1 might be the D (6 bases). Per the germline V gene, CDR1 is SGHDT and CDR2 is YYEEEE. The length of the CDR3 is 16 residues. The ends were cut back, 0 bases at V and 5 bases at J, with 14 bases in the middle. CDR3 amino acids: CASSLGYRDGNEKLFF. The CDR3 DNA is TGTGCCAGCAGCTTGGGCTACAGGGATGGGAATGAAAAACTGTTTTTT. Full variable domain (rest looked up from reference TRBV5-6 and TRBJ1-4): DAGVTQSPTHLIKTRGQQVTLRCSPKSGHDTVSWYQQALGQGPQFIFQYYEEEERQRGNFPDRFSGHQFPNYSSELNVNALLLGDSALYLCASSLGYRDGNEKLFFGSGTQLSVL.

The V gene is TRBV4-1, the J gene TRBJ1-5; D unclear. The CDR3 spans 16 residues. V was cut by 3 bases and J by 2 bases, with 14 bases left in between. The germline gives CDR1 MGHRA, CDR2 YSYEKL. CDR3 in DNA: TGCGCCAGCAGCCAGCAGGCCGGGGTTGGCAATCAGCCCCAGCATTTT. This gives the protein CASSQQAGVGNQPQHF.

By share of the sample, this clone is medium-sized. The chain carries TRBV7-9 and TRBJ1-2; D not resolved. This CDR3 has 14 residues. Germline-derived CDR1 and CDR2 are SEHNR and FQNEAQ (reference sequence). Deletions cut 4 bases from V and 4 bases from J, with 13 bases between. The CDR3 protein is CASSSFWTPYGYTF. CDR3 nucleotides: TGTGCCAGCAGCTCATTTTGGACTCCCTATGGCTACACCTTC.

The CDR3 is CASSEGQENTEAFF. CDR3 in DNA: TGTGCCAGCAGTGAAGGGCAGGAGAACACTGAAGCTTTCTTT. The V and J genes are TRBV6-1 and TRBJ1-1, with unresolved D. CDR1 and CDR2 (germline): MNHNS, SASEGT. Trimming cost V 1 base and J 1 base, with 7 bases left between them. The CDR3 has 14 amino acids.

The CDR3 protein is CASSLAAAQGYNEQFF. As DNA, the CDR3 is TGTGCCAGCAGCTTAGCAGCGGCCCAGGGGTACAATGAGCAGTTCTTC. The chain combines TRBV7-2 with TRBJ2-1; D may be TRBD1 (6 bases). This CDR3 is 16 amino acids long. V gave up 0 bases and J gave up 4 bases, with 13 bases separating them. CDR1 is SGHTA, CDR2 FQGNSA, per germline.

This clone was counted between two and nine times. This chain uses TRBV15 with TRBJ2-7, with 8 nucleotides matching TRBD1. Per the germline V gene, CDR1 is LNHNV and CDR2 is YYDKDF (reference sequence). The CDR3 is 12 amino acids. V gave up 6 bases and J gave up 4 bases; unmatched junction bases: 2. CDR3 bases: TGTGCCACCAGTGGACAGGGTTACGAGCAGTACTTC. Its protein is CATSGQGYEQYF.

V gene TRBV5-1 combines with J gene TRBJ1-1; D remains ambiguous. V lost 1 base and J lost 10, with 14 bases in between. CDR1 is SGHRS, CDR2 YFSETQ, per germline. This CDR3 is 13 amino acids long. The CDR3 is CASSLSQPKGAFF. CDR3 nucleotides: TGCGCCAGCAGCTTGTCACAGCCGAAGGGAGCTTTCTTT.

The chain couples TRBV7-9 to TRBJ1-1, with a weak D call TRBD1 (5 bases). The CDR3 is 14 amino acids. Trimming left V 10 bases short and J 1 base short, with 16 bases between. CDR1 and CDR2 (germline): SEHNR, FQNEAQ (reference sequence). The CDR3 loop reads CAILRRDSNTEAFF. CDR3 nucleotides: TGTGCCATCCTCCGCCGGGACTCGAACACTGAAGCTTTCTTT.

The chain links TRBV2 to TRBJ2-4; D call uncertain. Per the germline V gene, CDR1 is SNHLY and CDR2 is FYNNEI. V lost 1 base to trimming and J lost 1 base, with 11 bases between them. This CDR3 has 16 residues. The DNA for the CDR3 is TGTGCCAGCAGTGAAGGTCCCTCACGGGCCAAAAACATTCAGTACTTC. Translation gives CASSEGPSRAKNIQYF.